This T cell receptor (beta chain) was obtained from a study of glioma-infiltrating T cells after dendritic cell vaccination. Across the study: Autologous tumor lysate-pulsed dendritic cell vaccination was given between the early 2000s and the early 2010s.

Some clones are missing from TCRdb's copy, which holds only in-frame ones; the method was immunoSEQ multiplex PCR. Here the sample spans fewer than 50,000 clones, around 86% being singletons. Concerning this clone itself: Its antigen is unidentified.

The study, taken as a whole, reports: TCR clonality showed no direct relationship with survival.

CDR1 is LNHDA and CDR2 is SQIVND in the germline V gene (reference sequence). V was clipped by 1 base and J by 5 bases; unmatched bases: 10. This CDR3 contains 17 residues. The gene calls are TRBV19 and TRBJ2-5; 10 bases align to TRBD1. The receptor was derived from a human donor with glioblastoma. Sequences were derived from blood, sampled before dendritic cell vaccination. The DNA for the CDR3 is TGTGCCAGTAGTATAGGGGACAGGGGAATAGGCGAGGAGACCCAGTACTTC. The encoded protein is CASSIGDRGIGEETQYF.